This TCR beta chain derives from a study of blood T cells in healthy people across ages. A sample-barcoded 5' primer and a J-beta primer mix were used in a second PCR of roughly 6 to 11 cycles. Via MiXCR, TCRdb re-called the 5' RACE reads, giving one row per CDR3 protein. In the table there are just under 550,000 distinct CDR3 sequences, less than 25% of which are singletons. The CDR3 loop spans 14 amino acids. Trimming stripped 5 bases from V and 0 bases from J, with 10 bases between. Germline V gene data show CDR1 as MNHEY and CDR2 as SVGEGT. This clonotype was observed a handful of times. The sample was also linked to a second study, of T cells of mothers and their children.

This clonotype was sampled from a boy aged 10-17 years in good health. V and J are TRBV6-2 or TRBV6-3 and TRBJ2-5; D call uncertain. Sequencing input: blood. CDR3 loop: CASSLGWYQETQYF. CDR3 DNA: TGTGCCAGCAGTCTGGGGTGGTACCAAGAGACCCAGTACTTC.